This T cell receptor (beta chain) was captured in a study of cytomegalovirus exposure and HLA in healthy donors. Study results and limitations: Rarity characterized most TCR sequences, yet some public TCRs appeared in many donors. It was 150 to 200 TCR beta chains that were listed as cytomegalovirus-associated.

Notes on this clone: Antigen: not known.

Some clones are missing from TCRdb's copy, which holds only in-frame ones; the method was immunoSEQ multiplex PCR. This table holds approximately 170,000 clones, approximately 81% found once. The V end was cut by 4 bases, the J end by 3 bases, with 7 bases between. This CDR3 is built from 12 residues. Germline CDR1 is MDHEN and CDR2 is SYDVKM. This chain links TRBV28 with TRBJ2-7; D remains unclear. The sample was PBMCs. This TCR derives from a man aged 18 to 30 in good health and CMV-seropositive. The CDR3, as DNA: TGTGCCAGCAGTTCCCCCGGCTACGAGCAGTACTTC. This codes for CASSSPGYEQYF. Full variable domain (rest looked up from reference TRBV28 and TRBJ2-7): DVKVTQSSRYLVKRTGEKVFLECVQDMDHENMFWYRQDPGLGLRLIYFSYDVKMKEKGDIPEGYSVSREKKERFSLILESASTNQTSMYLCASSSPGYEQYFGPGTRLTVT.